The next 8 T cell receptor beta chains were all read from a single sample in a study of blood T cell repertoires in COVID-19. Sequencing used immunoSEQ multiplex PCR; TCRdb keeps in-frame clones, though not all of them. The table has about 95,000 clones, over 70% seen once; the top ten hold roughly 25%. Sequencing was carried out using peripheral blood. These receptors came from a man at least 80 years old with active or convalescent COVID-19.

The rearrangement uses TRBV6-5 and TRBJ1-5, with a tentative D call TRBD1 (5 bases). Trimming cost V 11 bases and J 3 bases, with 17 bases left between them. The CDR3 contains 14 residues. Germline values: CDR1 MNHEY, CDR2 SVGAGI. CDR3 DNA sequence: TGTGCCGCAACTACCCAGGGCTTCAATCAGCCCCAGCATTTT. This translates into CAATTQGFNQPQHF.

DNA for the CDR3: TGTGCCACAAGGGAAGGGACAGGGAATCAGCCCCAGCATTTT. It is translated as CATREGTGNQPQHF. The gene calls are TRBV10-3 and TRBJ1-5; TRBD1 matches 9 bases. The CDR3 runs to 14 residues. J gave up 4 bases and V 10 bases, and 8 bases lay outside the gene matches. Germline values: CDR1 ENHRY, CDR2 SYGVKD.

The chain joins TRBV5-1 to TRBJ2-1; possibly TRBD1 for D (6 bases). Trimming cost V 7 bases and J 6 bases, with 20 bases left between them. CDR3 length: 15 residues. Per germline, CDR1 SGHRS and CDR2 YFSETQ. The CDR3 sequence: CASRPEAGEPNEQFF. For the CDR3, the DNA is TGCGCCAGCCGACCTGAGGCAGGGGAGCCCAATGAGCAGTTCTTC.

The genes are TRBV5-1 and TRBJ2-4, with a weak D call TRBD1 (6 bases). V dropped 0 bases and J dropped 8 bases, with 12 bases sitting between them. The CDR3 runs 14 residues. CDR1 and CDR2 from the germline V gene are SGHRS and YFSETQ. The CDR3 sequence: CASSLARGEDIQYF. The DNA of the CDR3 is TGCGCCAGCAGCTTGGCCAGGGGTGAGGACATTCAGTACTTC. The full variable domain, in which reference TRBV5-1 and TRBJ2-4 provide the parts outside the CDR3, is KAGVTQTPRYLIKTRGQQVTLSCSPISGHRSVSWYQQTPGQGLQFLFEYFSETQRNKGNFPGRFSGRQFSNSRSEMNVSTLELGDSALYLCASSLARGEDIQYFGAGTRLSVL.

The chain combines TRBV5-1 with TRBJ2-2; the D is unclear. Germline values: CDR1 SGHRS, CDR2 YFSETQ. CDR3 length: 13 amino acids. Trimming removed 4 bases from V and 5 bases from J, with 9 bases in between. The CDR3 sequence: CASSIDGTGELFF. The CDR3 coding sequence is TGCGCCAGCAGCATCGACGGGACCGGGGAGCTGTTTTTT.

J is TRBJ2-5 and V is TRBV28, with unresolved D. Germline lookup yields CDR1 MDHEN and CDR2 SYDVKM. Trimming pared 7 bases from V and 5 bases from J, leaving 11 bases between. This CDR3 has 12 residues. The CDR3 reads CASNSGWETQYF. The CDR3 DNA follows: TGTGCCAGCAACTCCGGGTGGGAGACCCAGTACTTC.

CDR3 bases: TGTGCCAGCAGCTTTACGACAGACACAGATACGCAGTATTTT. This translates into CASSFTTDTDTQYF. This chain connects TRBV9 to TRBJ2-3; tentative D call: TRBD1 (5 bases). The CDR3 has 14 amino acids. CDR1 is SGDLS and CDR2 is YYNGEE in the germline V gene. V was cut by 4 bases and J by 2 bases, with 11 bases left in between.

This chain connects TRBV3-1 (or the pseudogene TRBV3-2) to TRBJ1-2, with D possibly matching TRBD1 (6 bases). Germline-derived CDR1 and CDR2 are LGHDT and YNNKEL (reference sequence). Trimming pared 4 bases from V and 2 bases from J, leaving 11 bases between. There are 14 residues in the CDR3. The CDR3 sequence: CASSPEGHNYGYTF. The CDR3 nucleotides read TGTGCCAGCAGCCCCGAGGGACACAACTATGGCTACACCTTC.